This T cell receptor (beta chain) was identified during a study of regulatory T cells in long-lasting Graves disease. Study-level points and caveats: There were preferences for TRBV28, TRBJ1-2 and TRBJ2-5 in persistent disease.

This clonotype was seen more than once but under ten times. Antigen specificity is unknown. Time point in this sample: newly diagnosed GD, antithyroid drugs for less than 3 months. Generation of the TCR library employed RNA extracted from PBMCs. As collected, the peripheral blood samples measured about 10 milliliters each and went into EDTA tubes. Sequencing libraries for TCR beta were prepared with iRepertoire HTBI primers and Arm-PCR of CDR3 regions. Original data processing: Identified segments across samples numbered roughly 60 TRBV and roughly 15 TRBJ. TCRdb reanalysed the multiplex PCR reads using MiXCR and keeps one entry per CDR3 protein. It is TCRdb's table, rather than the study itself, that gives the V and J calls and clone size. The sample lists about 470,000 distinct CDR3 sequences, 15% occurring once. The CDR3 has 14 amino acids. Trimming took 6 bases from V and 1 from J, leaving 9 bases between them. CDR1 is MNHEY, CDR2 SMNVEV, per germline (reference sequence).

The same sample was also used in a study of T cells in Graves' hyperthyroidism and ophthalmopathy. That report notes: Most clonotypes that expanded in the thyroid above 0.001 also showed up in blood.

The source of this sequence is a woman in her thirties with Graves disease. V gene TRBV27 combines with J gene TRBJ2-2; D gene unclear. Sequences were derived from peripheral blood mononuclear cells (PBMCs), sampled at new diagnosis, from a patient treated with antithyroid drugs. The CDR3 DNA is TGTGCCAGCAGAGGGAATAGGAACACCGGGGAGCTGTTTTTT. Protein: CASRGNRNTGELFF.